The clone carrying this T cell receptor (beta chain) came up many times. The data were obtained in a study of neurological immune-mediated disorders. CDR1 SEHNR and CDR2 FQNEAQ come from the germline V gene (reference sequence). The CDR3 totals 14 residues. The V and J ends lost 3 bases and 8 bases respectively, with 11 bases between them. TCRdb passed the 5' RACE reads through MiXCR, listing each CDR3 protein once. The sample contains tens of thousands of distinct CDR3 sequences, under 14% of which appear only once. This clonotype was sampled from a woman in her twenties or thirties with HTLV-1-associated myelopathy (HAM/TSP). The chain has TRBV7-9 and TRBJ1-6; maybe TRBD1 (6 bases). Sequencing was performed on CD4+ T cells from blood. The CDR3 region has the DNA TGTGCCAGCAGCTTGGTCGGGGGCTATTCACCCCTCCACTTT. Translated: CASSLVGGYSPLHF.